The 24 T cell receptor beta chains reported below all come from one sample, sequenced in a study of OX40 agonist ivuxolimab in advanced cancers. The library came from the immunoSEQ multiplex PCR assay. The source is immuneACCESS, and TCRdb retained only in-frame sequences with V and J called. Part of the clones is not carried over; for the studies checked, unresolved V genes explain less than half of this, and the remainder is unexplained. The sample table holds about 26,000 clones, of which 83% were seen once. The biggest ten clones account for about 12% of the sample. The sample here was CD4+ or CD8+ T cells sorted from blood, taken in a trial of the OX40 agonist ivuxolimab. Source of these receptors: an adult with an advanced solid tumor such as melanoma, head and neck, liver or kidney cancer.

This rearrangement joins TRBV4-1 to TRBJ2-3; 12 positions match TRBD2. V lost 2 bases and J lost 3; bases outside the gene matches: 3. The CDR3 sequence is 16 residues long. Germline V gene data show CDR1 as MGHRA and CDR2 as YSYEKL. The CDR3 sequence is CASSQILAGGTDTQYF. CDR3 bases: TGCGCCAGCAGCCAAATCCTAGCGGGGGGGACAGATACGCAGTATTTT.

This chain's CDR3 is CASSQSPRAADTQYF. The CDR3 DNA follows: TGCGCCAGCAGCCAATCCCCAAGGGCGGCAGATACGCAGTATTTT. The J gene is TRBJ2-3, the V gene TRBV4-1, with D hard to call. This CDR3 region has 15 residues. Germline CDR1 reads MGHRA; CDR2 reads YSYEKL. V was cut by 2 bases and J by 4 bases, with 13 bases left in between.

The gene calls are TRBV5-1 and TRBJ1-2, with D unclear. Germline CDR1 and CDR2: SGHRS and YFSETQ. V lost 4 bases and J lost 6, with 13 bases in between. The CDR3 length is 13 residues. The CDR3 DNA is TGCGCCAGCAGCCTGAAAAAAGCGGATGGCTACACCTTC. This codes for CASSLKKADGYTF.

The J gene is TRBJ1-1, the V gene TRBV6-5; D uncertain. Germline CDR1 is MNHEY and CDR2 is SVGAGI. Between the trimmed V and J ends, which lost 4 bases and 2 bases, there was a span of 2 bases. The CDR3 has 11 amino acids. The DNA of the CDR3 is TGTGCCAGCAGTTCAAACACTGAAGCTTTCTTT. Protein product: CASSSNTEAFF.

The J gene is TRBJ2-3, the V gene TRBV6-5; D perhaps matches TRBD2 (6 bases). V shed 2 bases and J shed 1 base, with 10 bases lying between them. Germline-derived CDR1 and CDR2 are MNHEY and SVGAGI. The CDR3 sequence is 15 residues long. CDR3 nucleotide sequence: TGTGCCAGCAGTTACATCCAGCGGGGCACAGATACGCAGTATTTT. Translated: CASSYIQRGTDTQYF.

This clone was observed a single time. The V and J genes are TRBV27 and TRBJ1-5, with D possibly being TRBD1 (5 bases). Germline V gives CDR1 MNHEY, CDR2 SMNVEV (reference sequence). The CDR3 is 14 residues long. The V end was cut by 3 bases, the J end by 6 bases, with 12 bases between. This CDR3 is CASSLGGFGQPQHF. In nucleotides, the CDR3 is TGTGCCAGCAGTTTGGGGGGGTTTGGTCAGCCCCAGCATTTT.

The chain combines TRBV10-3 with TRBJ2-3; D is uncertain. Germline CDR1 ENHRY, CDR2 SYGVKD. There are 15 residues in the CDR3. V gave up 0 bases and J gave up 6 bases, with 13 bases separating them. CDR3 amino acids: CAISESMSVLDTQYF. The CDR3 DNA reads TGTGCCATCAGTGAGTCGATGTCTGTTTTGGATACGCAGTATTTT.

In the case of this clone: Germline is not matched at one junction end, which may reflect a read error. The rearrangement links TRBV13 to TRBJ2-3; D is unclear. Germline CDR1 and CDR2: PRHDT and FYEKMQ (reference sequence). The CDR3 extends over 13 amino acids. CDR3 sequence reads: CASSLASRDTQYF. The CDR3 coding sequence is TGTGCCAGCAGCTTAGCCAGCAGAGATACGCAGTATTTT.

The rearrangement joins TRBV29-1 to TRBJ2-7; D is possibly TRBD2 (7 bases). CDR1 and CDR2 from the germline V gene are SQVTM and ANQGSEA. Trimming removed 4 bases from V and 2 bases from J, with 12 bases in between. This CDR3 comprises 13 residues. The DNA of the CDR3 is TGCAGCGTTGGGGGGGGCGCGGCCTACGAGCAGTACTTC. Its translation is CSVGGGAAYEQYF.

The chain's CDR3 is CASSSTLNTGELFF. The DNA of the CDR3 is TGCGCCAGCAGCTCGACACTGAACACCGGGGAGCTGTTTTTT. The gene calls are TRBV5-1 and TRBJ2-2; no clear D. V was cut by 3 bases and J by 1 base, with 7 bases left in between. Germline V gene sequence: CDR1 SGHRS, CDR2 YFSETQ. The CDR3 runs 14 residues.

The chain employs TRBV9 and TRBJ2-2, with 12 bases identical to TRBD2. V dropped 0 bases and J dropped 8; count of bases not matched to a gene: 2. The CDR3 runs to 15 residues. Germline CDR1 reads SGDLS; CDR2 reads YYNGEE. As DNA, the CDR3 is TGTGCCAGCAGCGTAGTAGGGACTAGCGGGGGGGAGCTGTTTTTT. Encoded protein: CASSVVGTSGGELFF.

The CDR3 nucleotides are TGTGCCACCACGACAGGGCCCTACAATGAGCAGTTCTTC. It is translated as CATTTGPYNEQFF. This chain joins TRBV2 and TRBJ2-1; 7 nucleotides match TRBD1. The junction had 5 bases not matched to a gene; V was cut back by 10 bases and J by 2 bases. The CDR3 sequence is 13 residues long. CDR1 and CDR2 (germline): SNHLY, FYNNEI.

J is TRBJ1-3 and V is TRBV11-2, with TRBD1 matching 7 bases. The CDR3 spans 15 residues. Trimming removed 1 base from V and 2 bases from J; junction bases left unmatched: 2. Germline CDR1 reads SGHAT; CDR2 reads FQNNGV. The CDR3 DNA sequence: TGTGCCAGCAGCTTAGGTACAGGGGCTGGAAACACCATATATTTT. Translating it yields CASSLGTGAGNTIYF.

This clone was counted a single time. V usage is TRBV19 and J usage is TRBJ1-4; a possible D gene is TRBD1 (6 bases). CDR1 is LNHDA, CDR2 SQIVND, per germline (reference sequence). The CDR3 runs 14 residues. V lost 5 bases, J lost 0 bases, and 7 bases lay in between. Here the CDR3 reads CASSHRATNEKLFF. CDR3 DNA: TGTGCCAGTAGTCACAGGGCAACTAATGAAAAACTGTTTTTT.

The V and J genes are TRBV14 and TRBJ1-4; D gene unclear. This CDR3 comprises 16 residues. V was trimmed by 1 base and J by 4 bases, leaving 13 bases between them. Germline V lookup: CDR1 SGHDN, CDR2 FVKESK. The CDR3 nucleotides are TGTGCCAGCAGCCAAGTCACCGGGCCGGGTAATGAAAAACTGTTTTTT. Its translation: CASSQVTGPGNEKLFF. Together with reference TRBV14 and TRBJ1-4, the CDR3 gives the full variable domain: EAGVTQFPSHSVIEKGQTVTLRCDPISGHDNLYWYRRVMGKEIKFLLHFVKESKQDESGMPNNRFLAERTGGTYSTLKVQPAELEDSGVYFCASSQVTGPGNEKLFFGSGTQLSVL.

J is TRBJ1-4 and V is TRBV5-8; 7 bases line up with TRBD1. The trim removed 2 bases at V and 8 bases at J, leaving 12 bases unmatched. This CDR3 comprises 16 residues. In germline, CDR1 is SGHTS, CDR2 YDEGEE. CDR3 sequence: CASSFPGEGADEKLFF. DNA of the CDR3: TGTGCCAGCAGCTTCCCAGGAGAGGGGGCGGACGAAAAACTGTTTTTT.

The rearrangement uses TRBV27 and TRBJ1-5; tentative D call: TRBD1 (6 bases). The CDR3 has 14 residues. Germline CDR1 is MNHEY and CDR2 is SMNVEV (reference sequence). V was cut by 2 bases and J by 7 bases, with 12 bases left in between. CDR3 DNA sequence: TGTGCCAGCAGTTTAGGGGGGCAACGGCAGCCCCAGCATTTT. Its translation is CASSLGGQRQPQHF.

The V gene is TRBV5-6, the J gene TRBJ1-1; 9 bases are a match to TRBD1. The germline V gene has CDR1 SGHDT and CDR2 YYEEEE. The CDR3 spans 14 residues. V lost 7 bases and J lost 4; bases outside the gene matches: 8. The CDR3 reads CASSGGTGFTEAFF. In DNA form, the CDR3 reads TGTGCCAGCTCCGGTGGGACAGGGTTCACTGAAGCTTTCTTT.

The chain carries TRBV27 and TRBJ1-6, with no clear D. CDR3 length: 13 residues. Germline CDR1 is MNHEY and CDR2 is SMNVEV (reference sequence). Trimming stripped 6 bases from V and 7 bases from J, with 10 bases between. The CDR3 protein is CASRFSANSPLHF. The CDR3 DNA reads TGTGCCAGCAGGTTTTCCGCCAATTCACCCCTCCACTTT.

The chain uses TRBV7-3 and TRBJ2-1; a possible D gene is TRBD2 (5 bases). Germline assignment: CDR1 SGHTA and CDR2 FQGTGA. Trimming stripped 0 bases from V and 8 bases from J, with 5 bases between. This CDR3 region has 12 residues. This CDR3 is CASSLTSDEQFF. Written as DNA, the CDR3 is TGTGCCAGCAGCTTAACTAGCGATGAGCAGTTCTTC.

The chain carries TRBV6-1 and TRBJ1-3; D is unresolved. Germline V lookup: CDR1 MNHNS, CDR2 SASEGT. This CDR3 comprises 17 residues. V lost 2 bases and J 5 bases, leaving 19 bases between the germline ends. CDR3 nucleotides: TGTGCCAGCAGTGAATCCAAAGGTTATACAAATCGAAACACCATATATTTT. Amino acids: CASSESKGYTNRNTIYF.

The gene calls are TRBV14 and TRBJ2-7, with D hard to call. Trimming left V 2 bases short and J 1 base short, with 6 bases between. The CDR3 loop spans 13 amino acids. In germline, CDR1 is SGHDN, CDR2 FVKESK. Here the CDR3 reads CASSQLGSYEQYF. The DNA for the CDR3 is TGTGCCAGCAGCCAACTGGGATCCTACGAGCAGTACTTC.

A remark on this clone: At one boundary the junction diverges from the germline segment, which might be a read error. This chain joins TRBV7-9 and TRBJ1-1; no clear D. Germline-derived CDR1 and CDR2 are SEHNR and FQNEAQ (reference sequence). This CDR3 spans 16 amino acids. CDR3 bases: TGTGCCAGCACCTTAGAGGGCTCCGACCGGCACACTGAAGCTTTCTTT. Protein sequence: CASTLEGSDRHTEAFF. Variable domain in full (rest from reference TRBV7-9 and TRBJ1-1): DTGVSQNPRHKITKRGQNVTFRCDPISEHNRLYWYRQTLGQGPEFLTYFQNEAQLEKSRLLSDRFSAERPKGSFSTLEIQRTEQGDSAMYLCASTLEGSDRHTEAFFGQGTRLTVV.

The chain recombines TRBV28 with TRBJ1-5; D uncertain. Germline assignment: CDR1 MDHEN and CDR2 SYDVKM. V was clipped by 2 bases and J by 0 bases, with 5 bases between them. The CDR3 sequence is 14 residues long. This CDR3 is CASSLSSSNQPQHF. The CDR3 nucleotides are TGTGCCAGCAGTTTAAGCAGTAGCAATCAGCCCCAGCATTTT.